These T cell receptor beta chains were read from a single sample in a study of blood T cell repertoires in COVID-19. Sequenced by immunoSEQ multiplex PCR; TCRdb stores in-frame clones only, minus some. The repertoire holds roughly 100,000 clones, with approximately 78% as singletons. Sequences were obtained from peripheral blood. Source of these receptors: a man aged 55 to 69 with active or convalescent COVID-19. The CDR3 runs from the conserved cysteine through the conserved F or W. The D gene is left open where the match is weak. The size field is filled for only some rows; it gives once, few, many or a size class.

-,TRBJ2-7,TRBV7-2,TRBD2,TGTGCCAGCGGACTAGCGGGAGGGGTCTACGAGCAGTACTTC,CASGLAGGVYEQYF
-,TRBJ2-7,TRBV28,-,TGTGCCAGCAGTTCACAGTTCTACGAGCAGTACTTC,CASSSQFYEQYF
-,TRBJ2-6,TRBV7-3,TRBD2,TGTGCCAGCGGAGCGGGAGGGTTCACTGGGGCCAACGTCCTGACTTTC,CASGAGGFTGANVLTF
-,TRBJ2-5,TRBV5-6,TRBD1,TGTGCCAGCAGCTCATCCCGACAGGGACGGCGAGAGACCCAGTACTTC,CASSSSRQGRRETQYF
few,TRBJ2-1,TRBV5-1,-,TGCGCCAGCAGCTCCTATTCGGGGGAAACTGAGCAGTTCTTC,CASSSYSGETEQFF
-,TRBJ1-2,TRBV19,-,TGTGCCAGTGCAGGGTACGAGAGGGGCTACACCTTC,CASAGYERGYTF
-,TRBJ1-1,TRBV6-1,-,TGTGCCAGCAGTGTACAGACTAACAGGGTTACCAACACTGAAGCTTTCTTT,CASSVQTNRVTNTEAFF
-,TRBJ2-3,TRBV4-1,-,TGCGCCACCAGGGGCTCTATCACAGATACGCAGTATTTT,CATRGSITDTQYF
many,TRBJ2-7,TRBV19,-,TGTGCCAGCCAGCTAGGGGCCAGTCTCGGGGAGCAGTACTTC,CASQLGASLGEQYF
-,TRBJ2-3,TRBV14,-,TGTGCCAGCAGCTGGCTAGCGAGCACAGATACGCAGTATTTT,CASSWLASTDTQYF
-,TRBJ1-1,TRBV25-1,TRBD1,TGTGCCAGCAGTGGAGGGGGCGGGTTCACTGAAGCTTTCTTT,CASSGGGGFTEAFF
-,TRBJ1-5,TRBV19,TRBD1,TGTGCCAGTAGTATAGTGGGGGCCAGGGGGCGGCAGCCCCAGCATTTT,CASSIVGARGRQPQHF
-,TRBJ2-5,TRBV6-6,-,TGTGCCAGCAGTTACGGCGGTTCGGGGGAGACCCAGTACTTC,CASSYGGSGETQYF
-,TRBJ1-5,TRBV18,-,TGTGCCAGCTCACCAAGGGAGGGAACGGGCAATCAGCCCCAGCATTTT,CASSPREGTGNQPQHF
-,TRBJ1-4,TRBV5-6,TRBD1,TGTGCCAGCAGCTTGTTGACAGGGGAAAAACTGTTTTTT,CASSLLTGEKLFF
-,TRBJ1-6,TRBV4-3,TRBD1,TGCGCCAGCAGCCAACTCACACCGGGACAGGGACGGTCACCCCTCCACTTT,CASSQLTPGQGRSPLHF
-,TRBJ2-1,TRBV5-1,-,TGCGCCAGCAGCTTTCGGGATGGTTCCTACAATGAGCAGTTCTTC,CASSFRDGSYNEQFF
-,TRBJ2-1,TRBV27,TRBD2,TGTGCCAACGTTGGCCCTCTCGCGGGAGGGCAGAACAATGAGCAGTTCTTC,CANVGPLAGGQNNEQFF
few,TRBJ2-3,TRBV5-1,-,TGCGCCAGCAGTTTATCGGGATCGGTAGATACGCAGTATTTT,CASSLSGSVDTQYF
-,TRBJ2-1,TRBV29-1,TRBD2,TGCAGCGCCTCGGGGACTAGCGGGAGAGTAGACTACAATGAGCAGTTCTTC,CSASGTSGRVDYNEQFF
-,TRBJ2-4,TRBV5-4,TRBD1,TGTGCCAGCAGCCCAGGACAGGGGGTAATTGAGGACATTCAGTACTTC,CASSPGQGVIEDIQYF
-,TRBJ1-1,TRBV5-6,-,TGTGCCAGCAGCTTCGAGGGCACTGAAGCTTTCTTT,CASSFEGTEAFF
few,TRBJ2-3,TRBV9,-,TGTGCCAGCAGCACACGTGGGAGCACGAGCACAGATACGCAGTATTTT,CASSTRGSTSTDTQYF
few,TRBJ2-1,TRBV20-1,TRBD2,TGCAGTGCTAGTAACTCCGGGACTAACAATGAGCAGTTCTTC,CSASNSGTNNEQFF
-,TRBJ1-5,TRBV19,TRBD1,TGTGCCAGTAGTTATACTAACAGGGGTAATCAGCCCCAGCATTTT,CASSYTNRGNQPQHF
-,TRBJ1-4,TRBV28,TRBD1,TGTGCCAGCAGCTCCCCCGACAGGGGGGAGTTTTTT,CASSSPDRGEFF
-,TRBJ2-5,TRBV14,TRBD2,TGTGCCAGCAGCCAATCCCCGGGAGGCGGGGAGACCCAGTACTTC,CASSQSPGGGETQYF
-,TRBJ1-5,TRBV2,-,TGTGCCAGCAGCGTACAGGGTGGCAATCAGCCCCAGCATTTT,CASSVQGGNQPQHF
-,TRBJ1-1,TRBV7-2,-,TGTGCCAGCAGCCAGGGGAGTCAAGCTTTCTTT,CASSQGSQAFF
-,TRBJ1-5,TRBV5-1,TRBD1,TGCGCCAGCAGCCGGACAGGGGGCAACAATCAGCCCCAGCATTTT,CASSRTGGNNQPQHF
-,TRBJ1-1,TRBV30,TRBD1,TGTGCCTGGAGTGTAAGGGGGCAGGGGACTGAAGCTTTCTTT,CAWSVRGQGTEAFF